The next 23 T cell receptor beta chains were all read from a single sample in a study of cytomegalovirus exposure and HLA in healthy donors. A multiplex PCR was run with 60 Vbeta primers and 13 Jbeta primers. Here immunoSEQ multiplex PCR was the method, and the copy in TCRdb shows in-frame clones only, minus some. The sample has around 190,000 clones, approximately 80% seen once. Sequenced input: PBMCs. These receptor sequences come from a female donor in good health and CMV-seronegative.

The chain joins TRBV11-3 to TRBJ1-1; tentative D call: TRBD1 (6 bases). V was clipped by 5 bases and J by 8 bases, with 18 bases between them. The CDR3 spans 14 residues. Germline-derived CDR1 and CDR2 are SGHNT and YENEEA. The CDR3 reads CASSPMTGESEAFF. Here the CDR3 DNA reads TGTGCCAGCAGCCCCATGACAGGCGAATCGGAAGCTTTCTTT.

The rearrangement joins TRBV29-1 to TRBJ1-2, with D unresolved. V was clipped by 6 bases and J by 0 bases, with 11 bases between them. The CDR3 loop spans 13 amino acids. CDR1 and CDR2 from the germline V gene are SQVTM and ANQGSEA. The CDR3 loop is CSVRDTANYGYTF. Here the CDR3 DNA reads TGCAGCGTCAGAGACACCGCTAACTATGGCTACACCTTC.

This chain joins TRBV5-4 and TRBJ2-5, with 13 bases aligning to TRBD2. Germline CDR1 is SGHNT and CDR2 is YYREEE (reference sequence). This CDR3 is 17 amino acids long. The trim removed 4 bases at V and 5 bases at J, leaving 11 bases unmatched. The DNA for the CDR3 is TGTGCCAGCAGCCCAGGGACTAGCGGGGATAGCGGTGAGACCCAGTACTTC. It is translated as CASSPGTSGDSGETQYF.

This clone was detected only once. The chain employs TRBV9 and TRBJ1-2, with D perhaps TRBD1 (6 bases). CDR1 and CDR2 from the germline V gene are SGDLS and YYNGEE. V dropped 4 bases and J dropped 2 bases, with 12 bases sitting between them. CDR3 length: 14 residues. CDR3 in DNA: TGTGCCAGCAGCTTCGACAGGATAAACTATGGCTACACCTTC. Amino acid sequence: CASSFDRINYGYTF.

The V gene is TRBV5-1, the J gene TRBJ2-5; no clear D. Trimming removed 4 bases from V and 5 bases from J, with 12 bases in between. The CDR3 runs 13 residues. Germline V gene sequence: CDR1 SGHRS, CDR2 YFSETQ. CDR3 nucleotide sequence: TGCGCCAGCAGCCCTATCCCCACGGAGACCCAGTACTTC. Translating gives CASSPIPTETQYF.

The chain joins TRBV7-8 to TRBJ2-7; 7 bases line up with TRBD2. Germline-derived CDR1 and CDR2 are SGHVS and FQNEAQ. The CDR3 spans 14 residues. V shed 2 bases, J shed 3 bases, and the junction held 4 bases outside the gene matches. CDR3 loop: CASSLPSGGYEQYF. The CDR3 nucleotides read TGTGCCAGCAGCTTACCCTCGGGGGGCTACGAGCAGTACTTC.

This rearrangement joins TRBV11-1 to TRBJ1-1, with 8 bases aligning to TRBD1. Germline V CDR1 and CDR2: SGHAT, FQDESV (reference sequence). The V gene end was trimmed by 5 bases and the J gene end by 7 bases; junction bases not matched to a gene: 9. The CDR3 runs 14 residues. The CDR3 loop reads CASSTRTGFGEAFF. CDR3 nucleotides: TGTGCCAGCAGCACCCGGACAGGGTTTGGTGAAGCTTTCTTT.

The chain links TRBV6-1 to TRBJ2-5; 8 nucleotides align to TRBD2. Germline trimming cut 7 bases from V and 5 bases from J; bases unmatched to any gene: 12. CDR1 MNHNS and CDR2 SASEGT come from the germline V gene. CDR3 length: 15 amino acids. In nucleotides, the CDR3 is TGTGCCAGCACGAGGCGGGGGGTCGGGGACGAGACCCAGTACTTC. Residues: CASTRRGVGDETQYF.

The chain links TRBV19 to TRBJ1-1; D is perhaps TRBD1 (6 bases). The CDR3 has 15 amino acids. V was cut by 11 bases and J by 2 bases, with 21 bases left in between. Germline CDR1 LNHDA, CDR2 SQIVND (reference sequence). For the CDR3, the DNA is TGTGCCGTAAGGGGGGGGTCCCACCCAAACACTGAAGCTTTCTTT. The encoded protein is CAVRGGSHPNTEAFF.

This sequence joins TRBV6-5 and TRBJ1-2, with D perhaps TRBD1 (6 bases). V lost 5 bases and J 8 bases, leaving 15 bases between the germline ends. In germline, CDR1 is MNHEY, CDR2 SVGAGI. This CDR3 is 13 amino acids long. CDR3: CASSTTGLDGYTF. The CDR3 DNA follows: TGTGCCAGCAGTACTACAGGGTTAGACGGCTACACCTTC.

The gene calls are TRBV10-3 and TRBJ2-1, with TRBD2 identical over 7 bases. This CDR3 contains 15 residues. The junction had 2 bases not matched to a gene; V was cut back by 3 bases and J by 0 bases. Looked up from germline, CDR1 is ENHRY and CDR2 is SYGVKD. The CDR3 coding sequence is TGTGCCATCAGTGACGGGGGGAGCTCCTACAATGAGCAGTTCTTC. Its protein is CAISDGGSSYNEQFF.

The V and J genes are TRBV2 and TRBJ2-7; 8 bases are a match to TRBD2. The V gene end was trimmed by 5 bases and the J gene end by 2 bases; junction bases not matched to a gene: 5. The CDR3 runs 14 residues. Germline V CDR1 and CDR2: SNHLY, FYNNEI. CDR3 in amino acids: CASSTGGLAYEQYF. CDR3 in DNA: TGTGCCAGCAGTACGGGGGGGCTAGCCTACGAGCAGTACTTC.

This clone was recorded once. The chain employs TRBV27 and TRBJ2-7, with D perhaps matching TRBD2 (6 bases). V lost 4 bases to trimming and J lost 2 bases, with 12 bases between them. Germline CDR1 is MNHEY and CDR2 is SMNVEV (reference sequence). The CDR3 totals 14 residues. CDR3 sequence (DNA): TGTGCCAGCAGTTCCGCCGGGACTCCCTACGAGCAGTACTTC. Translated, it gives CASSSAGTPYEQYF.

This rearrangement joins TRBV7-3 to TRBJ2-1, with D perhaps TRBD1 (6 bases). Germline V gives CDR1 SGHTA, CDR2 FQGTGA. The CDR3 has 15 amino acids. Between the trimmed V and J ends, which lost 5 bases and 3 bases, there was a span of 14 bases. CDR3 in amino acids: CASSQGHPDYNEQFF. The CDR3 bases are TGTGCCAGCAGCCAGGGACATCCGGACTACAATGAGCAGTTCTTC.

The V and J genes are TRBV5-4 and TRBJ2-7; 8 bases line up with TRBD1. This CDR3 has 14 residues. The germline V gene has CDR1 SGHNT and CDR2 YYREEE (reference sequence). V was clipped by 1 base and J by 5 bases; unmatched bases: 5. The CDR3 DNA follows: TGTGCCAGCAGCTTGCGCCAGGGGGCTGACGAGCAGTACTTC. Translation: CASSLRQGADEQYF.

This clone was detected only a few times. V usage is TRBV28 and J usage is TRBJ2-2; D uncertain. Germline CDR1 reads MDHEN; CDR2 reads SYDVKM. The V and J ends lost 3 bases and 6 bases respectively, with 5 bases between them. The CDR3 spans 12 residues. CDR3 bases: TGTGCCAGCAGTTTCTCGGCCGGGGAGCTGTTTTTT. This codes for CASSFSAGELFF.

This chain's CDR3 is CASSLLAGLNTGELFF. CDR3 sequence (DNA): TGTGCCAGCAGCCTCCTAGCGGGGCTGAACACCGGGGAGCTGTTTTTT. The chain carries TRBV4-2 and TRBJ2-2, with TRBD2 matching 9 bases. J lost 1 base, V lost 4 bases, and 4 bases had no gene match. CDR3 length equals 16 residues. CDR1 and CDR2 from the germline V gene are LGHNA and YNFKEQ.

This chain uses TRBV5-6 with TRBJ1-2; 7 bases are a match to TRBD1. With 7 bases clipped from V and 7 bases from J, the junction kept 10 bases outside the gene matches. The CDR3 covers 13 residues. Germline loops: CDR1 SGHDT, CDR2 YYEEEE. CDR3 region: CASGQYRGGGYTF. The CDR3 coding sequence is TGTGCCAGCGGACAATACAGGGGAGGTGGCTACACCTTC.

The CDR3 sequence: CASSLASLNTEAFF. The CDR3 coding sequence is TGCGCCAGCAGCTTGGCCAGTCTGAACACTGAAGCTTTCTTT. The rearrangement links TRBV5-1 to TRBJ1-1; D is uncertain. V was shortened by 0 bases and J by 0 bases, with 6 bases between the two germline ends. This CDR3 is 14 amino acids long. The germline V gene has CDR1 SGHRS and CDR2 YFSETQ.

The chain has TRBV29-1 and TRBJ1-2; TRBD1 agrees at 8 bases. The germline V gene encodes CDR1 SQVTM and CDR2 ANQGSEA. V lost 7 bases, J lost 2 bases, and 6 bases stayed unmatched. The CDR3 extends over 13 amino acids. The CDR3 nucleotides read TGCAGCGCTGGGGACAGGCTAAACTATGGCTACACCTTC. It encodes CSAGDRLNYGYTF.

The chain has TRBV14 and TRBJ2-7; D perhaps matches TRBD2 (5 bases). This CDR3 region has 15 residues. Trimming pared 2 bases from V and 0 bases from J, leaving 11 bases between. Germline assignment: CDR1 SGHDN and CDR2 FVKESK. DNA of the CDR3: TGTGCCAGCAGCCAACGTCGGGAATACTCCTACGAGCAGTACTTC. Its translation is CASSQRREYSYEQYF.

The V call is TRBV18, the J call TRBJ2-5, with TRBD2 identical over 13 bases. CDR1 is KGHSH, CDR2 LQKENI, per germline. Trimming removed 6 bases from V and 5 bases from J; junction bases left unmatched: 9. CDR3 length equals 16 residues. CDR3 nucleotide sequence: TGTGCCAGCTCTATAATGGGACTAGCGGGAATCGAGACCCAGTACTTC. This codes for CASSIMGLAGIETQYF.

The chain has TRBV30 and TRBJ2-7, with D possibly matching TRBD1 (6 bases). Trimming removed 0 bases at V and 6 bases at J, with 9 bases between. There are 12 residues in the CDR3. Germline V lookup: CDR1 GTSNPN, CDR2 SVGIG (reference sequence). The CDR3 coding sequence is TGTGCCTGGAGTGTACAGGGACGCGAGCAGTACTTC. This sequence encodes CAWSVQGREQYF.